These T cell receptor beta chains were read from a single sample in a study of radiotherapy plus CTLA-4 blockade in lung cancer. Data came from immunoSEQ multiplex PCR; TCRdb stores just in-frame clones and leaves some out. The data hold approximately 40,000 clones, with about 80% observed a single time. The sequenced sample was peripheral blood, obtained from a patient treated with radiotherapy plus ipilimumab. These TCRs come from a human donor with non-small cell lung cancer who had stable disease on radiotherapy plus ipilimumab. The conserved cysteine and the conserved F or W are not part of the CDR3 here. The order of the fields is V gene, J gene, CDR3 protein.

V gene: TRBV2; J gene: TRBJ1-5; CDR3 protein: ASSWTGNQPQH
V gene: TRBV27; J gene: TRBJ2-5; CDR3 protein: ASSLKGETQY
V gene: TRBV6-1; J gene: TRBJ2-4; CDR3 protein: ASSDEGNIQY
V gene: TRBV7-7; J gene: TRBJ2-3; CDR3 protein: ASSLGLSADTQY
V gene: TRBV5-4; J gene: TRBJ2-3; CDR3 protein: ASSLPGQGPDTQY
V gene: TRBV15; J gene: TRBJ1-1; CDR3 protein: ATSSPKQGLITEAF
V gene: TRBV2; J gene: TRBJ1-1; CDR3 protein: ANKREMNTEAF
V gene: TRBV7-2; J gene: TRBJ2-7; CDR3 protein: ASSLGEQY
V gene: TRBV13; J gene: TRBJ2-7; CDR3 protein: ASSLGQGRSYEQY
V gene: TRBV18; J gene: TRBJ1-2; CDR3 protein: ASSLQQGAEGYT
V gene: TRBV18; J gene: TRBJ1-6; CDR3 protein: ASSPEPGANSPLH
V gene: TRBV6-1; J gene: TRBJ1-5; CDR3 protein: ASSDNQGVGQPQH
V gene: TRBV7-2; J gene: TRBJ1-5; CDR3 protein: ASSLGAGVSQPQH
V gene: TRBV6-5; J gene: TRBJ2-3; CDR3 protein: ASSSAPTLSTDTQY
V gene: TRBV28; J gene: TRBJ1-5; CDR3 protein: ASILGGRRQPQH
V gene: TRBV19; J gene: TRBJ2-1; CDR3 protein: ASSIPRGLFLKEF
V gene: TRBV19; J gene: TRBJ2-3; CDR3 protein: ASSIQLAGGTQY
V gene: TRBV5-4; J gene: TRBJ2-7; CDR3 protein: ASSWGDRLSNEQY
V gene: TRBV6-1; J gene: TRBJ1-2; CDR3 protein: ASSDPQGGGYT
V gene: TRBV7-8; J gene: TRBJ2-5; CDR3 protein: ASSPTWTSGERETQY
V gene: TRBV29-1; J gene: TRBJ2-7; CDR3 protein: SVCGTSGRRSYEQY
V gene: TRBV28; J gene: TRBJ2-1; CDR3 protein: ASRAMRDSTHEQF
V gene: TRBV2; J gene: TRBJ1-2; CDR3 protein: ASSEREGFYGYT
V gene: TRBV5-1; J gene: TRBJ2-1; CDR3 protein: ASSGDRGDLNEQF
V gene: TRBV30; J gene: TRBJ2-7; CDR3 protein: AWTREKYEQY
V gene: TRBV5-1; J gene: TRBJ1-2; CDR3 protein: ASSPQGNYGYT
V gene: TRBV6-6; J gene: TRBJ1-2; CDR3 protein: ASSHGRFYGYT
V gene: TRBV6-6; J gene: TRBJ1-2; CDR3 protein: ASSFKPNYGYT
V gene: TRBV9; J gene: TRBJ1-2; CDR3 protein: ASSVEDRGYGYT
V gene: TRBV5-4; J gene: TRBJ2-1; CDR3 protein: ASSLGAGNEQF
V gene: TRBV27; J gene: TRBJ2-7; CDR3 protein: ASSPRTGSSYEQY
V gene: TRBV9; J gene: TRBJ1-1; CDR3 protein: ASSPEGRTEAF
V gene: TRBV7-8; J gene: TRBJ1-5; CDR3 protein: ASSHLPPNQPQH
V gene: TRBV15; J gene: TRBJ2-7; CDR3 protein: ATSRVPLSYEQY
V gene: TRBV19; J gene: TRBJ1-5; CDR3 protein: ASSIPGGGQPQH
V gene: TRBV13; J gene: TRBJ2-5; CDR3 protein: ASSSTSGGITRRETQY
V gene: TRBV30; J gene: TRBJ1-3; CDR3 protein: ALSLTNTIY
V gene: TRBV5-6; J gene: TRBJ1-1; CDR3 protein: ASSLGLLNTEAF
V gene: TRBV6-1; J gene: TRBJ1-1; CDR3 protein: AGRVRGQAF
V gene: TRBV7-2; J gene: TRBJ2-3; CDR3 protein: ASSLMAGGADTQY
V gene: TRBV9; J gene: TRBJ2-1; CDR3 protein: ASSVDGTGYYNEQF
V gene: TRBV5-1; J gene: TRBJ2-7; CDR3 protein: ASSLSPGLSYEQY
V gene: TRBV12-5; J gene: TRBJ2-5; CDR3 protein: ASGLVISGGETQY
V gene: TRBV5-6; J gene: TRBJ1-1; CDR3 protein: ASSFGTGGTEAF
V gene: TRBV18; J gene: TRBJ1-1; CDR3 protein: ASSPTSTELTNTEAF
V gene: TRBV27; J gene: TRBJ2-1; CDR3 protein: ATTRDRDYNEQF
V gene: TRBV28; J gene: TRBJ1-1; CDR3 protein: ASSSYPNGGTEAF
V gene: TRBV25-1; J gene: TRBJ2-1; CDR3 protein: ASSMVNEQF
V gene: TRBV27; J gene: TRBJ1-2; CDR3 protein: ASSTQTGNGYT
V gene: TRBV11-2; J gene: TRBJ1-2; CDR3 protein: ASSLGAGYFYGYT